The clone carrying this T cell receptor beta chain has ten or more counts. TCRdb passed the RACE reads through MiXCR, listing each CDR3 protein once. This sample has approximately 80,000 distinct CDR3 sequences; around a tenth occur once, and the top ten carry approximately 4%. The data stem from a study of human T cells and chemical hapten exposure. Noted time point: patch test 1, 2 weeks after DPC sensitization. The treatment was: therapeutic diphenylcyclopropenone sensitization with weekly scalp DPC. J gave up 3 bases and V 2 bases, and 4 bases lay outside the gene matches. The CDR3 runs 14 residues. Germline V gene data show CDR1 as SGHVS and CDR2 as FQNEAQ.

This sequence was found in a woman in her forties or fifties with alopecia areata. Some clones in this sample may be carry-over from other donors' samples. This sample comprised whole blood, obtained in connection with sensitization to the hapten diphenylcyclopropenone (DPC). The V and J genes are TRBV7-8 and TRBJ2-7; TRBD1 matches 7 bases. The CDR3 reads CASSLPGQSYEQYF. The CDR3 bases are TGTGCCAGCAGCTTACCGGGACAGAGCTACGAGCAGTACTTC.